This paragraph covers one T cell receptor beta chain sequence. Antigen unknown. Repertoires were generated with immunoSEQ multiplex PCR, while TCRdb's copy carries only in-frame clones and drops some. The repertoire includes hundreds of thousands of clones, around 67% of them detected once, and under 2% sits in the top ten. The length of the CDR3 is 19 residues. Trimming cost V 9 bases and J 1 base; bases outside gene matches: 14. The germline V gene encodes CDR1 MDHEN and CDR2 SYDVKM. The sample originates from a study of shared clonotypes between healthy human individuals. Points from the study as a whole: Between a few donors, naive CD4 clonotypes were shared at a level of around 5.1%.

This sequence was found in a woman in her twenties or thirties in good health. The chain combines TRBV28 with TRBJ2-1; 14 bases match TRBD2. The specimen sequenced was memory CD4+ T cells sorted from blood. Subset noted: CD45RA-negative fraction. The chain's CDR3 is CASRPRGTSGSKSYNEQFF. Here the CDR3 DNA reads TGTGCCAGTCGACCCCGAGGGACTAGCGGGAGTAAGTCCTACAATGAGCAGTTCTTC.